This passage covers 25 T cell receptor beta chains from one sample sequenced in a study of OX40 agonist ivuxolimab in advanced cancers. Sequenced by immunoSEQ multiplex PCR; TCRdb stores in-frame clones only, minus some. The sample records approximately 74,000 clones, around 90% being singletons. This material consisted of CD4+ or CD8+ T cells sorted from blood, taken in a trial of the OX40 agonist ivuxolimab. The receptors were sampled from an adult with an advanced solid tumor such as melanoma, head and neck, liver or kidney cancer.

J is TRBJ1-2 and V is TRBV6-6; 7 bases match TRBD1. Germline CDR1 MNHNY, CDR2 SVGAGI (reference sequence). The CDR3 loop spans 15 amino acids. Unmatched junction bases numbered 10, after V lost 3 bases and J lost 6 bases. The CDR3 DNA reads as TGTGCCAGCAGTTATTCTCGGACAGGACTTAATGGCTACACCTTC. Translating it yields CASSYSRTGLNGYTF.

This rearrangement joins TRBV7-3 to TRBJ1-2, with D tentatively TRBD1 (6 bases). The germline V gene has CDR1 SGHTA and CDR2 FQGTGA. The CDR3 spans 19 residues. The ends were cut back, 4 bases at V and 0 bases at J, with 24 bases in the middle. The CDR3 is CASSYTGRAHSEANYGYTF. The DNA for the CDR3 is TGTGCCAGCAGCTATACAGGGAGAGCCCATTCCGAAGCTAACTATGGCTACACCTTC.

The chain carries TRBV14 and TRBJ1-4, with 12 bases that match TRBD1. V was clipped by 4 bases and J by 7 bases; unmatched bases: 7. The germline CDR1 and CDR2 sequences are SGHDN and FVKESK. This CDR3 contains 16 residues. The CDR3 reads CASSPGTGGAAEKLFF. The CDR3 bases are TGTGCCAGCAGCCCAGGGACAGGGGGCGCCGCTGAAAAACTGTTTTTT.

The chain uses TRBV6-5 and TRBJ1-1; a possible D gene is TRBD1 (5 bases). The V and J ends lost 8 bases and 0 bases respectively, with 16 bases between them. The CDR3 contains 15 residues. Germline V lookup: CDR1 MNHEY, CDR2 SVGAGI. Written as DNA, the CDR3 is TGTGCCAGCGGGAGGGGCGGGTCCTTGAACACTGAAGCTTTCTTT. Its protein is CASGRGGSLNTEAFF.

The chain employs TRBV5-6 and TRBJ2-3; either TRBD1 or TRBD2 may fit D (5 bases each). Per germline, CDR1 SGHDT and CDR2 YYEEEE. Trimming cost V 4 bases and J 4 bases, with 13 bases left between them. This CDR3 contains 14 residues. The DNA for the CDR3 is TGTGCCAGCAGCCCCAGTCTGGGGGCAGATACGCAGTATTTT. Its translation: CASSPSLGADTQYF.

The rearrangement uses TRBV30 and TRBJ1-4; D is possibly TRBD1 (6 bases). Germline assignment: CDR1 GTSNPN and CDR2 SVGIG (reference sequence). The V end was cut by 1 base, the J end by 4 bases, with 10 bases between. CDR3 length: 14 residues. CDR3 sequence (DNA): TGTGCCTGGAGTGAGGGGGGCTTTAATGAAAAACTGTTTTTT. Translated, it gives CAWSEGGFNEKLFF.

The rearrangement joins TRBV4-3 to TRBJ2-1, with a possible D match to TRBD2 (5 bases). Germline V gene lookup returns CDR1 LGHNA and CDR2 YSLEER. This CDR3 comprises 15 residues. V dropped 1 base and J dropped 9 bases, with 16 bases sitting between them. CDR3: CASSQVGLRAGEQFF. CDR3 DNA: TGCGCCAGCAGCCAAGTTGGCCTGAGGGCCGGTGAGCAGTTCTTC.

The chain is built from TRBV5-5 and TRBJ2-3; 12 bases line up with TRBD2. This CDR3 contains 16 residues. Germline-derived CDR1 and CDR2 are SGHKS and YYEKEE (reference sequence). J lost 2 bases, V lost 4 bases, and 5 bases had no gene match. CDR3 in DNA: TGTGCCAGCAGCCTCGGACTAGCGGGGATCACAGATACGCAGTATTTT. Translated: CASSLGLAGITDTQYF.

The chain has TRBV27 and TRBJ2-4, with TRBD1 matching over 8 bases. The J segment lost 3 bases and the V segment lost 7 bases, leaving 8 bases of the junction unmatched. The CDR3 spans 15 residues. In germline, CDR1 is MNHEY, CDR2 SMNVEV (reference sequence). As DNA, the CDR3 is TGTGCCAGCACTACGACAGGGGCGGACAAAAACATTCAGTACTTC. As protein: CASTTTGADKNIQYF.

About this clone: One end of the junction fails to match germline, which may point to a read error. The chain joins TRBV7-7 to TRBJ2-5; tentatively, D is TRBD1 or TRBD2 (5 bases each). The germline CDR1 and CDR2 sequences are SSHAT and FNYEAQ (reference sequence). The CDR3 covers 14 residues. CDR3 amino acids: CASSPTGLQETQYF. CDR3 nucleotide sequence: TGTGCTAGCAGCCCCACAGGACTCCAAGAGACCCAGTACTTC.

The chain recombines TRBV5-6 with TRBJ1-2, with D possibly TRBD1 on 5 matching bases. There are 13 residues in the CDR3. Germline-derived CDR1 and CDR2 are SGHDT and YYEEEE. V lost 0 bases and J lost 13, with 16 bases in between. CDR3 nucleotide sequence: TGTGCCAGCAGCTTGGAGGAGGACACCCCCTTCACCTTC. Translation: CASSLEEDTPFTF.

Turning to this clone: This same CDR3 is encoded by further DNA sequences in the sample. The gene calls are TRBV7-2 and TRBJ2-7; TRBD2 matches at 12 bases. V lost 3 bases to trimming and J lost 5 bases; unmatched junction nucleotides: 5. Germline-derived CDR1 and CDR2 are SGHTA and FQGNSA. The CDR3 has 15 amino acids. The CDR3 DNA is TGTGCCAGCAGCTTCCCCGGACTAGCGGGGAACGAGCAGTACTTC. It specifies CASSFPGLAGNEQYF.

V and J are TRBV15 and TRBJ2-2, with TRBD1 matching over 7 bases. Trimming took 0 bases from V and 0 from J; bases not matched to a gene: 4. The CDR3 contains 17 residues. Germline loops: CDR1 LNHNV, CDR2 YYDKDF (reference sequence). The chain's CDR3 is CATSRDLTGPNTGELFF. The CDR3 DNA sequence: TGTGCCACCAGCAGAGATCTGACAGGGCCGAACACCGGGGAGCTGTTTTTT.

The chain combines TRBV28 with TRBJ1-2, with 8 bases lining up with TRBD1. Germline V lookup: CDR1 MDHEN, CDR2 SYDVKM. CDR3 length: 14 residues. The V segment lost 2 bases and the J segment 8 bases; nucleotides outside the gene matches: 7. CDR3 DNA sequence: TGTGCCAGCAGTTTAGTATTGGACAGGGACGGCTACACCTTC. Protein: CASSLVLDRDGYTF.

This chain uses TRBV14 with TRBJ2-2; D not certain. Germline CDR1 SGHDN, CDR2 FVKESK. The CDR3 covers 14 residues. Trimming took off 0 bases at V and 4 bases at J, with 6 bases between the two ends. The CDR3 loop reads CASSQERSTGELFF. CDR3 nucleotide sequence: TGTGCCAGCAGCCAAGAAAGGTCCACCGGGGAGCTGTTTTTT.

J is TRBJ2-7 and V is TRBV18; D is tentatively TRBD1 or TRBD2 (7 bases each). Germline V CDR1 and CDR2: KGHSH, LQKENI. The CDR3 is 15 amino acids. Trimming cost V 4 bases and J 6 bases, with 19 bases left between them. CDR3 protein: CASSLTNRGGSEQYF. DNA of the CDR3: TGTGCCAGCTCACTAACTAACAGGGGCGGGAGCGAGCAGTACTTC.

The gene calls are TRBV6-5 and TRBJ2-3; TRBD2 aligns across 11 bases. CDR1 and CDR2 from the germline V gene are MNHEY and SVGAGI. This CDR3 comprises 15 residues. Losses at the gene ends were 6 bases for V and 6 bases for J; bases not matched to a gene: 8. DNA for the CDR3: TGTGCCAGCAGCTCCTTAGCGGGAGGGCACGATACGCAGTATTTT. As protein: CASSSLAGGHDTQYF.

This clone is a singleton in its sample. The genes are TRBV7-3 and TRBJ2-1; D may be TRBD2 (6 bases). CDR3 size: 15 residues. Trimming removed 3 bases at V and 4 bases at J, with 13 bases between. Germline-derived CDR1 and CDR2 are SGHTA and FQGTGA. The CDR3: CASSFGVGTYNEQFF. The CDR3 nucleotides read TGTGCCAGCAGCTTTGGGGTTGGGACTTACAATGAGCAGTTCTTC. Using reference TRBV7-3 and TRBJ2-1 for the parts outside the CDR3, the full variable domain is GAGVSQTPSNKVTEKGKYVELRCDPISGHTALYWYRQSLGQGPEFLIYFQGTGAADDSGLPNDRFFAVRPEGSVSTLKIQRTERGDSAVYLCASSFGVGTYNEQFFGPGTRLTVL.

The chain is built from TRBV18 and TRBJ2-1, with TRBD2 matching over 9 bases. Trimming cost V 4 bases and J 2 bases; bases outside gene matches: 9. The CDR3 loop spans 17 amino acids. The V gene's germline CDR1 is KGHSH and CDR2 LQKENI. Here the CDR3 DNA reads TGTGCCAGCTCACGGGCTAGCGGGACTGTCCCCTACAATGAGCAGTTCTTC. This encodes CASSRASGTVPYNEQFF.

This chain uses TRBV7-2 with TRBJ2-1; no clear D. The CDR3 has 12 residues. V was cut by 6 bases and J by 8 bases, with 11 bases left in between. Germline CDR1 reads SGHTA; CDR2 reads FQGNSA. In nucleotides, the CDR3 is TGTGCCAGCAGTCCCCCTGGCGATGAGCAGTTCTTC. It encodes CASSPPGDEQFF.

This clone was recorded once. This chain connects TRBV6-1 to TRBJ2-7; TRBD1 matches at 7 bases. Germline V gene data show CDR1 as MNHNS and CDR2 as SASEGT. Trimming took 4 bases from V and 5 from J; bases not matched to a gene: 8. This CDR3 has 14 amino acids. CDR3 in amino acids: CASSATHRGNEQYF. The CDR3 DNA sequence: TGTGCCAGCAGTGCGACCCACAGGGGTAACGAGCAGTACTTC.

The J gene is TRBJ2-7, the V gene TRBV9; D may be TRBD2 (6 bases). Trimming removed 4 bases from V and 2 bases from J, with 16 bases in between. CDR3 size: 15 residues. From germline, CDR1 is SGDLS and CDR2 YYNGEE. CDR3 DNA: TGTGCCAGCAGCCGAGCCAGCGGGCCAGCCTACGAGCAGTACTTC. As protein: CASSRASGPAYEQYF. The full variable domain, its missing parts supplied by reference TRBV9 and TRBJ2-7, is DSGVTQTPKHLITATGQRVTLRCSPRSGDLSVYWYQQSLDQGLQFLIQYYNGEERAKGNILERFSAQQFPDLHSELNLSSLELGDSALYFCASSRASGPAYEQYFGPGTRLTVT.

This clone was seen a single time. The chain is built from TRBV9 and TRBJ2-3; 10 bases line up with TRBD2. Per the germline V gene, CDR1 is SGDLS and CDR2 is YYNGEE. The CDR3 runs 19 residues. V was clipped by 4 bases and J by 0 bases; unmatched bases: 14. Here the CDR3 DNA reads TGTGCCAGCAGCCCTAAAGCCCTAGCGGGGGCGATTAGCACAGATACGCAGTATTTT. Translated: CASSPKALAGAISTDTQYF.

The J gene is TRBJ2-6, the V gene TRBV9; D is uncertain. CDR3 length: 14 residues. Germline V gives CDR1 SGDLS, CDR2 YYNGEE. Trimming removed 7 bases at V and 0 bases at J, with 8 bases between. The CDR3 DNA is TGTGCCAGCGGATCCCGCTCTGGGGCCAACGTCCTGACTTTC. Protein sequence: CASGSRSGANVLTF. The variable domain in full, completed from reference TRBV9 and TRBJ2-6, reads DSGVTQTPKHLITATGQRVTLRCSPRSGDLSVYWYQQSLDQGLQFLIQYYNGEERAKGNILERFSAQQFPDLHSELNLSSLELGDSALYFCASGSRSGANVLTFGAGSRLTVL.

The CDR3 loop reads CASSDFLAGREETQYF. The CDR3 nucleotides read TGCGCCAGCAGTGATTTTCTAGCGGGAAGGGAAGAGACCCAGTACTTC. The chain carries TRBV10-1 and TRBJ2-5, with 9 bases fitting TRBD2. V was clipped by 3 bases and J by 3 bases; unmatched bases: 8. The CDR3 sequence is 16 residues long. The germline CDR1 and CDR2 sequences are WNHNN and SYGVQD (reference sequence).